Each of the 14 T cell receptor beta chains below was sequenced from the same sample in a study of identical twins. TCRdb passed the 5' RACE reads through MiXCR, listing each CDR3 protein once. The sample lists 500,000 to 650,000 distinct CDR3 sequences, about a fifth seen once, with approximately 0.52% in the top ten. These sequences were also reported in another study, on yellow fever vaccine responses in identical twins.

The sample comprised CD4+ T cells sorted from blood. These receptors all stem from a woman aged 18-29 years in good health.

This clonotype was detected a few times. The chain has TRBV24-1 and TRBJ1-1; D might be TRBD1 (5 bases). V was cut by 4 bases and J by 8 bases, with 13 bases left in between. The CDR3 loop spans 13 amino acids. Germline V gene data show CDR1 as KGHDR and CDR2 as SFDVKD. The CDR3 DNA is TGTGCCACCAGTGACCGAGTTTCAGGGGAAGCTTTCTTT. It encodes CATSDRVSGEAFF.

This rearrangement joins TRBV12-3 or TRBV12-4 to TRBJ2-3; D ambiguous. The CDR3 is 16 residues long. Between the trimmed V and J ends, which lost 1 base and 0 bases, there was a span of 11 bases. CDR3 nucleotides: TGTGCCAGCAGTTTAGAGGCGCTAGGTAGCACAGATACGCAGTATTTT. Translated, it gives CASSLEALGSTDTQYF.

This clonotype was detected a few times. The V and J genes are TRBV20-1 and TRBJ2-7, with 11 nucleotides matching TRBD2. V lost 1 base and J lost 1; bases outside the gene matches: 3. The germline gives CDR1 DFQATT, CDR2 SNEGSKA (reference sequence). There are 15 residues in the CDR3. The chain's CDR3 is CSARALAGDSYEQYF. Written as DNA, the CDR3 is TGCAGTGCTAGAGCACTAGCGGGAGATTCCTACGAGCAGTACTTC.

This clonotype appeared a few times. This rearrangement joins TRBV24-1 to TRBJ2-3; 8 nucleotides line up with TRBD2. This CDR3 has 14 amino acids. V lost 9 bases to trimming and J lost 6 bases; unmatched junction nucleotides: 10. Germline V gene lookup returns CDR1 KGHDR and CDR2 SFDVKD. The CDR3: CATRRSGGADTQYF. CDR3 DNA: TGTGCCACCCGGAGGTCGGGGGGGGCGGATACGCAGTATTTT.

The chain joins TRBV3-1 to TRBJ1-2; D is perhaps TRBD1 (5 bases). There are 14 residues in the CDR3. The V gene lost 1 base and the J gene lost 3 bases, with 9 bases spanning the gap. CDR1 and CDR2 (germline): LGHDT, YNNKEL (reference sequence). CDR3: CASSQAGQYYGYTF. The CDR3 DNA reads TGTGCCAGCAGCCAAGCAGGGCAGTACTATGGCTACACCTTC.

The chain joins TRBV7-2 to TRBJ2-1, with D perhaps TRBD2 (6 bases). This CDR3 has 18 residues. The germline V gene encodes CDR1 SGHTA and CDR2 FQGNSA. The V end lost 0 bases, the J end lost 0 bases, and 15 bases lay between the germline ends. The CDR3 DNA reads TGTGCCAGCAGCTTAGCGTGGGGTAGCGGAGGCTCCTACAATGAGCAGTTCTTC. Its protein is CASSLAWGSGGSYNEQFF.

In DNA, the CDR3 is TGTGCCAGCAGCTTGGCCTCTGACAGGGGTGGCTCACCCCTCCACTTT. Amino acids: CASSLASDRGGSPLHF. This chain joins TRBV5-5 and TRBJ1-6, with 8 bases fitting TRBD1. CDR1 SGHKS and CDR2 YYEKEE come from the germline V gene (reference sequence). With V trimmed by 0 bases and J by 10 bases, 9 bases remained unmatched. This CDR3 is 16 amino acids long.

This chain links TRBV20-1 with TRBJ2-3; the match to TRBD2 covers 10 bases. The CDR3 extends over 17 amino acids. Germline trimming cut 0 bases from V and 4 bases from J; bases unmatched to any gene: 10. Germline V gene sequence: CDR1 DFQATT, CDR2 SNEGSKA (reference sequence). CDR3 residues: CSARDLSASGSADTQYF. In nucleotides, the CDR3 is TGCAGTGCTAGAGATTTGTCCGCTAGCGGGAGTGCAGATACGCAGTATTTT.

The chain carries TRBV2 and TRBJ2-5; 9 nucleotides align to TRBD1. This CDR3 region has 13 residues. Unmatched junction bases numbered 5, after V lost 8 bases and J lost 4 bases. Germline CDR1 SNHLY, CDR2 FYNNEI. The CDR3 DNA reads as TGTGCCAGCCGCCCGGACAGGGGAGAGACCCAGTACTTC. Translation: CASRPDRGETQYF.

This clonotype was seen a handful of times. The CDR3 nucleotides are TGTGCCAGCAGCCAGCAGGGGGCTTGGACTGAAGCTTTCTTT. It encodes CASSQQGAWTEAFF. The chain joins TRBV3-1 to TRBJ1-1; 8 bases are shared with TRBD1. The V gene end was trimmed by 3 bases and the J gene end by 5 bases; junction bases not matched to a gene: 5. CDR1 LGHDT and CDR2 YNNKEL come from the germline V gene (reference sequence). CDR3 size: 14 residues.

The V and J genes are TRBV20-1 and TRBJ2-2, with D perhaps TRBD1 (6 bases). Trimming removed 3 bases at V and 1 base at J, with 9 bases between. CDR3 length equals 14 residues. Germline CDR1 reads DFQATT; CDR2 reads SNEGSKA (reference sequence). The CDR3 is CSASSGQNTGELFF. The CDR3 coding sequence is TGCAGTGCTAGTTCGGGACAGAACACCGGGGAGCTGTTTTTT.

This clonotype was picked up a small number of times. The CDR3 sequence: CASSRRDYGYTF. As DNA, the CDR3 is TGTGCCAGCAGCAGGCGGGACTATGGCTACACCTTC. This sequence joins TRBV28 and TRBJ1-2; D is unclear. Germline CDR1 reads MDHEN; CDR2 reads SYDVKM. The CDR3 extends over 12 amino acids. V was clipped by 6 bases and J by 3 bases, with 8 bases between them.

As for this clonotype: A junction end diverges from the germline sequence, so it may reflect a read error. The chain employs TRBV28 and TRBJ2-1; D not certain. The CDR3 length is 11 residues. Germline V gene lookup returns CDR1 MDHEN and CDR2 SYDVKM. The CDR3 nucleotides are TGTGCCAGCAGCGGTGGACGGCCTATAGTCTTC. Translation gives CASSGGRPIVF.

V is TRBV20-1 and J is TRBJ1-1; TRBD1 matches at 8 bases. CDR3 length: 11 amino acids. Germline loops: CDR1 DFQATT, CDR2 SNEGSKA (reference sequence). The ends lost 5 bases at V and 6 bases at J; junction bases unmatched: 2. CDR3 bases: TGCAGTGCTCGGACAGGGCCTGAAGCTTTCTTT. Amino acid sequence: CSARTGPEAFF.